The clone carrying this T cell receptor (beta chain) appeared a single time. Its antigen is unknown. This sample's treatment: about 20 received Ad26.COV2.S at low or high dose, single or two shots; 5 received placebo; per-sample allocation not given. The samples date from day 63 after the first vaccine or placebo injection. An Ad26 vector was used to express Wuhan-strain SARS-CoV-2 spike as the vaccine. The source of the sample is a study of Ad26.COV2.S vaccination and SARS-CoV-2 variants. Overall study findings and caveats: Vaccinees showed greater spike-specific TCR breadth than placebo recipients. Possibly, TCR breadth and depth analyses underestimated total T cell responses.

Clones were read by immunoSEQ multiplex PCR, and TCRdb kept only the in-frame ones, dropping some. The table has 300,000 to 400,000 clones, approximately 86% seen once. This CDR3 spans 15 amino acids. The V end lost 5 bases, the J end lost 2 bases, and 14 bases lay between the germline ends. CDR1 is SEHNR, CDR2 FQNEAQ, per germline (reference sequence). This material consisted of peripheral blood, taken in a trial of Ad26.COV2.S vaccine versus placebo. The V and J genes are TRBV7-9 and TRBJ2-3; no firm D call. The receptor was derived from a person between 18 and 65 years old who received the Ad26.COV2.S COVID-19 vaccine or a placebo. The CDR3 DNA sequence: TGTGCCAGCAGCCGAATGACTCCTCTCACAGATACGCAGTATTTT. Translation gives CASSRMTPLTDTQYF.